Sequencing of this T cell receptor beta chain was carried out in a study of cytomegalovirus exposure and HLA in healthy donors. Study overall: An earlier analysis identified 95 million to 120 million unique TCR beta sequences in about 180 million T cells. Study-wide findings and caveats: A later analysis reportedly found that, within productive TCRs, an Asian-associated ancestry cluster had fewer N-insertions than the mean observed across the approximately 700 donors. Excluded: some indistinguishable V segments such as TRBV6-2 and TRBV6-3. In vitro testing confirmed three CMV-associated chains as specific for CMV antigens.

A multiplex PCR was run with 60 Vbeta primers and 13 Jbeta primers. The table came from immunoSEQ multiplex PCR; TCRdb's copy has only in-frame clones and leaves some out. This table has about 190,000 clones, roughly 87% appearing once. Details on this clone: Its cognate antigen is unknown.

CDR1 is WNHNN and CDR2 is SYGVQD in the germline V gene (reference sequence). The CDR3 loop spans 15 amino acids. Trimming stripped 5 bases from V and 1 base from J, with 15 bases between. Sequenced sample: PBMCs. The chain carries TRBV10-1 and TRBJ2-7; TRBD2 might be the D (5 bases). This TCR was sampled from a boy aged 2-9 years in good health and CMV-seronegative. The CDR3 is CASSPDGETSYEQYF. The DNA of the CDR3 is TGCGCCAGCAGTCCAGACGGGGAAACTTCCTACGAGCAGTACTTC.